The present TCR beta chain was sequenced within a study of identical twins (dated by TCRdb to 2016 to 2017). Study-wide context: To test whether fetal clonotypes persist, this study deep-sequenced TCR alpha and beta repertoires from monozygotic twins, from unrelated adults of various ages, and from cord blood. To rule out contamination, the twin experiments were replicated at different times with different library preparation protocols.

Every donor in the study was a healthy Caucasian. Three pairs of female monozygotic twins, all aged roughly 18 to 30 years, made up the twin cohort. Positive isolation kits from Invitrogen were used to isolate the CD4+ and CD8+ T cell populations. The library was built by means of 5' RACE. Sequencing used an Illumina HiSeq 2000. Template switching introduced a universal primer binding site; the final cDNA contained a unique molecular identifier, enabling accurate counting of TCR cDNA molecules. Specific primers in the conserved constant-segment region were used to synthesize first-strand cDNA for the TCR alpha and beta chains. To control for contamination, every cDNA library was double barcoded, receiving both a SMART-Mk sample barcode and Illumina barcodes. TruSeq adapter sequences and Illumina sample barcodes were added in two successive PCR steps. The TCR alpha and beta cDNA libraries were sequenced on the Illumina HiSeq platform using custom primers. Processing in the source paper ran as follows. Unique molecular identifiers were extracted from raw reads with MiGEC, and CDR3 positions were determined with MiXCR. For each individual, recombination models were inferred using an EM algorithm with the repgenHMM and IGoR tools. Shared clonotypes were analyzed with the tcR package in R, and sharing was normalized by the product of cloneset sizes. To study raw recombination free of thymic and clonal selection effects, out-of-frame nonproductive sequences were analyzed. TCRdb passed the public sequencing reads through fastp at Q25 and MiXCR, retaining productive beta sequences. Under each unique CDR3 protein, matching rows form one entry showing the most common genes and DNA. These V and J calls rely on TCRdb rather than the paper's analysis. This sample has approximately 500,000 distinct CDR3 sequences in its table, and approximately 24% of those were observed once. The ten biggest clones cover roughly 3% of the sample.

This clonotype appeared a few times. No cognate antigen has been identified for it. Per-base quality was not reported, and no clone a single base away is much larger than it. The investigation overall reported the following: In monozygotic twins, out-of-frame TCR alpha sharing was systematically underestimated by recombination models, although the models agreed with sharing between unrelated individuals. Invariant T cells such as MAIT and iNKT could partly confound zero-insertion analyses, though diverse VJ usage argued against this for most clonotypes. Abundant cord blood beta clonotypes carried fewer insertions; young adult naive repertoires showed a weaker similar trend, while memory repertoires showed none. Conclusions relied on cross-sectional statistical analysis, since the same donors could not be followed over many years. In beta out-of-frame sequences, excess twin sharing was weaker, because having fewer shared sequences lowered the signal-to-noise ratio. Compared with coincidental sharing between unrelated individuals, out-of-frame TCR alpha sequences shared between twins had an excess of sequences with low generation probability.

These data were also filed under a second study, of T cells expressing NK-cell markers. Reported in the second study: In sorted CD3+CD56+NKG2C+, CD3+CD56+NKG2C- and CD3+CD56-NKG2C+ T-cell subsets from eight donors, TCR beta-chain repertoires were profiled. Most of the eight sequenced donors were HCMV-seropositive and one was HCMV-seronegative. To restrict sorting to alphabetaTCR-expressing T cells, an anti-gammadeltaTCR antibody was added in several experiments. In six donors, the dominant CD3+CD56+NKG2C+ clonotypes ranked among the top 10 CD8+ clonotypes, making up roughly 1.0-7.0% of CD8+ T cells. Those dominant clonotypes were again the most abundant among CD3+CD56-NKG2C+ cells in a handful of donors, at about 28.3-65%. It remained unclear whether the expanded NKG2C-expressing T cell clones were specific for HCMV antigens. Randomly selected healthy volunteers, three men and five women, were used as the eight sequenced donors. A commercial ELISA kit detecting HCMV-specific IgG in serum was used to determine HCMV serostatus. Reads were demultiplexed and grouped by UMI with MIGEC, and clonotypes were assembled and quantified with MiTCR. To exclude erroneous sequences, any TCR cDNA sequence not supported by at least two reads was discarded. The tcR package was used for downstream repertoire analysis, and clonotypes were matched between fractions using CDR3 nucleotide sequence together with V segment. Antigen specificity was annotated against VDJdb with VDJmatch, allowing one amino acid substitution in CDR3.

The receptor was isolated from a woman between 18 and 30 years old in good health. The sample taken for sequencing was CD4+ T cells sorted from blood.

The DNA sequence is TGCAGCGGGCAGGGTCTCACTCTCCCAGATACGCAGTATTTT. Protein translation: CSGQGLTLPDTQYF. The rearranged segments are TRBV29-1 and TRBJ2-3, and possibly TRBD1, on 5 matching bases. At the junction V is shortened by 7 bases and J by 4 bases, with 18 bases in between. CDR1 and CDR2 are read off the germline V gene as SQVTM and ANQGSEA. The CDR3 contains 14 residues, cysteine and phenylalanine counted. CDR3 DNA is the only sequence kept; it has 42 bases, read in frame from the first base.